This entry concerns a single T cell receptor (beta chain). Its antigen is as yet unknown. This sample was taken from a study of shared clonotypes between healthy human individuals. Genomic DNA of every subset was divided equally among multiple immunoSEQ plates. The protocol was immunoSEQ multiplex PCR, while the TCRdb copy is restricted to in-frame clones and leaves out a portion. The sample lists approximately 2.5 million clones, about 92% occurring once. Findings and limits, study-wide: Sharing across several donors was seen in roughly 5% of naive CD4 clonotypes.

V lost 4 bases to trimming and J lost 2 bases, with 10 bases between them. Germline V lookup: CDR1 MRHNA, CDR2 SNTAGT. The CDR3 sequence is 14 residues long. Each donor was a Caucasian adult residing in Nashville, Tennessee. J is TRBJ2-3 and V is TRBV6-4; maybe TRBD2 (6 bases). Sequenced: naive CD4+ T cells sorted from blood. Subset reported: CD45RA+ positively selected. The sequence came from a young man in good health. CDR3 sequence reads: CASSAGGATDTQYF. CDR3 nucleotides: TGTGCCAGCAGTGCCGGGGGAGCCACAGATACGCAGTATTTT.